These T cell receptor beta chains were read from a single sample in a study of OX40 agonist ivuxolimab in advanced cancers. The assay was immunoSEQ multiplex PCR, and TCRdb's table has in-frame clones only and misses some. The sample lists tens of thousands of clones; nearly 90% were seen once. The input for sequencing was CD4+ or CD8+ T cells sorted from blood, taken in a trial of the OX40 agonist ivuxolimab. The receptors originated from an adult with an advanced solid tumor such as melanoma, head and neck, liver or kidney cancer. Each CDR3 is given with its conserved first and last residue.

v_call | cdr3_aa
TRBV6-1 | CASSERASYEQYF
TRBV4-1 | CASSQGRSTEQYF
TRBV7-9 | CARSGSGSPDTQYF
TRBV5-1 | CASSLVPNEKLFF
TRBV5-1 | CASSLGERVDTTTYEQYF
TRBV7-9 | CASSPTETSNYGYTF
TRBV2 | CASSGYVGYTF
TRBV7-9 | CASSARTETVEAFF
TRBV7-3 | CASSLSSANNEQFF
TRBV29-1 | CSARRGGSTEAFF
TRBV10-1 | CASRAGTNRGELFF
TRBV28 | CASRTGTGIQPQHF
TRBV9 | CASSVVPNTGELFF
TRBV27 | CASSPLTPNEQFF
TRBV7-9 | CASSLGQGIGYTF
TRBV5-4 | CASSKGLDDSYEQYF
TRBV6-1 | CASSAGPYNSPLHF
TRBV2 | CASSATSVPQETQYF
TRBV6-1 | CASSEGAGFNQPQHF
TRBV5-6 | CASSLDGSSYNSPLHF
TRBV11-3 | CASSAGLAYEQYF
TRBV5-1 | CASSARTGNNEQFF
TRBV5-5 | CASSLTPNYGYTF
TRBV9 | CASSPGLAGHYLVAKNIQYF
TRBV28 | CASSWRWQGGIQYF
TRBV6-5 | CASSYGAGSDTQYF
TRBV4-1 | CASSPGLAGKYEQYF
TRBV25-1 | CASSGQGSPLHF
TRBV7-9 | CASSFRGANTGELFF
TRBV4-2 | CASSQGERGLGTQYF
TRBV6-5 | CASRNRVRAFF
TRBV4-3 | CASSSEIASGRASTDTQYF
TRBV28 | CASSPLNYRGPLLRNQPQHF
TRBV7-2 | CASSRDRGAFF
TRBV2 | CASSSLLVPDTQYF